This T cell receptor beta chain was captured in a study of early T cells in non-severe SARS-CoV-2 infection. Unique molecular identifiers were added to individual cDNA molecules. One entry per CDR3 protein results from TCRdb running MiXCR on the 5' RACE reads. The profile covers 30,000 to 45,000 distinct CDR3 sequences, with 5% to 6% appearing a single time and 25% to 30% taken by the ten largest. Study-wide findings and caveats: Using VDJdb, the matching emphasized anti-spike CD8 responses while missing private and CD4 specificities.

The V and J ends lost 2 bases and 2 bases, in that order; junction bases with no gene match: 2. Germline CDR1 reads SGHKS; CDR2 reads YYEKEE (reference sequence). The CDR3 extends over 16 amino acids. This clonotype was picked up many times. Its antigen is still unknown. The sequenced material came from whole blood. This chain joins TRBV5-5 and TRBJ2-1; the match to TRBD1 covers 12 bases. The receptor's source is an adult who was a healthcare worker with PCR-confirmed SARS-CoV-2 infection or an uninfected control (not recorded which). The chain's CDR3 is CASSLGTGGAYNEQFF. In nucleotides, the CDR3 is TGTGCCAGCAGCTTAGGGACAGGGGGCGCCTACAATGAGCAGTTCTTC.